This TCR beta chain was sequenced in a study of identical twins. TCRdb reprocessed the 5' RACE reads via MiXCR and lists one record per CDR3 protein. Of 700,000 or so distinct CDR3 sequences listed, 8.6% are singletons. Trimming cost V 11 bases and J 2 bases; bases outside gene matches: 10. Germline lookup yields CDR1 MNHNS and CDR2 SASEGT. The CDR3 covers 15 residues. The sample was also reused in another study, on yellow fever vaccine responses in identical twins.

The clonotype originates from a woman in her late teens or twenties in good health. The V gene is TRBV6-1, the J gene TRBJ2-7, with 12 nucleotides matching TRBD2. The specimen was PBMCs. The CDR3 is CAATGTSGPTYEQYF. The CDR3 DNA sequence: TGTGCCGCGACCGGGACTAGCGGGCCCACCTACGAGCAGTACTTC.